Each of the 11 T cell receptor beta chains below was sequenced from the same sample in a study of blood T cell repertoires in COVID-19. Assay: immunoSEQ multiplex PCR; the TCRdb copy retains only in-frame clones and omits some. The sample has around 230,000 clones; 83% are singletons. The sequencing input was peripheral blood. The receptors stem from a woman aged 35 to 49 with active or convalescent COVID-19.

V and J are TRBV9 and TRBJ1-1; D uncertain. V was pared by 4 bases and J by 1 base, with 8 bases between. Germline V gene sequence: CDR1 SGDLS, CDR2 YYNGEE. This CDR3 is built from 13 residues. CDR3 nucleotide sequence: TGTGCCAGCAGCCCTCGCGGGAACACTGAAGCTTTCTTT. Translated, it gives CASSPRGNTEAFF.

Here the CDR3 DNA reads TGTGCCAGCAGCCAAGCTCCTAGCTCCTACGGGGAGCTGTTTTTT. Its protein product is CASSQAPSSYGELFF. V gene TRBV3-1 (or the pseudogene TRBV3-2) combines with J gene TRBJ2-2; maybe TRBD2 (5 bases). This CDR3 contains 15 residues. Trimming left V 1 base short and J 7 bases short, with 13 bases between. The germline V gene has CDR1 LGHDT and CDR2 YNNKEL (reference sequence).

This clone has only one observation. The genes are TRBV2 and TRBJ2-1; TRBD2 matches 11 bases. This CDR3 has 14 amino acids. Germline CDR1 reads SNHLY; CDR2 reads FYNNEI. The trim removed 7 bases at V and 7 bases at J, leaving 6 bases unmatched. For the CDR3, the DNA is TGTGCCAGCATCCCCCGGACTAGCGGGAATGAGCAGTTCTTC. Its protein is CASIPRTSGNEQFF.

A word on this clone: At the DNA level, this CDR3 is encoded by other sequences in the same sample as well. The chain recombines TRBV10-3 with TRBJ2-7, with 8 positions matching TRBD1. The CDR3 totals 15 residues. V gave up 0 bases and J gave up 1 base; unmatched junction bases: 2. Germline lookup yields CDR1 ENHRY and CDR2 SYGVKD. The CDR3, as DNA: TGTGCCATCAGTGAGTCGGGGGACAGGTCCTACGAGCAGTACTTC. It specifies CAISESGDRSYEQYF.

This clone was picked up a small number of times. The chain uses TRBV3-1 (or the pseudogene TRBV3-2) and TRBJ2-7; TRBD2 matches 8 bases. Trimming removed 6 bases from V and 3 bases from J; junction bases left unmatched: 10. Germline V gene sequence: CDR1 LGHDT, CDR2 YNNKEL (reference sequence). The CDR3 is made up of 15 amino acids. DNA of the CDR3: TGTGCCAGCAGTCCCCCTCCGGGACTAGTCTACGAGCAGTACTTC. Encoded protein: CASSPPPGLVYEQYF.

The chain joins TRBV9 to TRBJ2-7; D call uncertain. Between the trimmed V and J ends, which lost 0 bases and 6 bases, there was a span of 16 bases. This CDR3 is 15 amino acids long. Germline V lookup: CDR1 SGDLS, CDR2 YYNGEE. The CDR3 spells CASSVAPTHGREQYF. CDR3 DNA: TGTGCCAGCAGCGTAGCACCCACTCATGGTCGCGAGCAGTACTTC.

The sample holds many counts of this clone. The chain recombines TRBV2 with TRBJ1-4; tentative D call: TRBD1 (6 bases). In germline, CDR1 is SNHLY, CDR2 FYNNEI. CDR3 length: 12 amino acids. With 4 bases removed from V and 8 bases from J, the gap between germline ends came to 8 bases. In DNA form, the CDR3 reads TGTGCCAGCAGTGGTGACAGGGAAAAACTGTTTTTT. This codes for CASSGDREKLFF.

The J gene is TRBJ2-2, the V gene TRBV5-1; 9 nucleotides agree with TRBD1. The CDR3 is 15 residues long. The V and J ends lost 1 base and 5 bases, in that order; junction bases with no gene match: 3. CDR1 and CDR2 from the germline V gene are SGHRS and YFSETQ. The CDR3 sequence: CASSLSTGGTGELFF. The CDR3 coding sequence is TGCGCCAGCAGCTTGTCGACAGGGGGTACCGGGGAGCTGTTTTTT.

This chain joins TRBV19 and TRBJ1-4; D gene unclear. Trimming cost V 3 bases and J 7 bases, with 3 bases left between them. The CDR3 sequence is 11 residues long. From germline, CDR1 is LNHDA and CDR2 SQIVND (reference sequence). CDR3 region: CASSMAEKLFF. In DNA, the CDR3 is TGTGCCAGTAGTATGGCTGAAAAACTGTTTTTT.

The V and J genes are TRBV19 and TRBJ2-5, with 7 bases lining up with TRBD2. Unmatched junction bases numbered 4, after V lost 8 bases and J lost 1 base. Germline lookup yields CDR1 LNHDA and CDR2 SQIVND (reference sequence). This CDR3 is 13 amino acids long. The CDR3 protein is CASGSGTQETQYF. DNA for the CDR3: TGTGCCAGTGGAAGCGGGACCCAAGAGACCCAGTACTTC. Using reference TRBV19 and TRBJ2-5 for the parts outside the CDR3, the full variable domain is DGGITQSPKYLFRKEGQNVTLSCEQNLNHDAMYWYRQDPGQGLRLIYYSQIVNDFQKGDIAEGYSVSREKKESFPLTVTSAQKNPTAFYLCASGSGTQETQYFGPGTRLLVL.

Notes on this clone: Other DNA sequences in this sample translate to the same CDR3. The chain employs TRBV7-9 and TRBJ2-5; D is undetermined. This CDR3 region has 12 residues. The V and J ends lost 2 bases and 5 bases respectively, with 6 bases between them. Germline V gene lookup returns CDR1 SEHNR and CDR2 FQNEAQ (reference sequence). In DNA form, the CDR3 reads TGTGCCAGCAGCTTATCGTCGGAGACCCAGTACTTC. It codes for CASSLSSETQYF.